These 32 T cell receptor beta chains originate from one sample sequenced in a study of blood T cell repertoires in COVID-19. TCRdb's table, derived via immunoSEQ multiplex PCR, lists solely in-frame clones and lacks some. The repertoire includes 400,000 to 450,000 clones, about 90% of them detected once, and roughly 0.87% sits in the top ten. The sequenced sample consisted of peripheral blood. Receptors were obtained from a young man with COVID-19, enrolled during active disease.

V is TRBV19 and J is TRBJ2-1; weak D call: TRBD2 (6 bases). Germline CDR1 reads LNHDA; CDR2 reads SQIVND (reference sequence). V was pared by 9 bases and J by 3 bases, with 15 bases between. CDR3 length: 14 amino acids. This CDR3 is CASKEGGIYNEQFF. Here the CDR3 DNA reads TGTGCCAGCAAGGAGGGCGGGATCTACAATGAGCAGTTCTTC.

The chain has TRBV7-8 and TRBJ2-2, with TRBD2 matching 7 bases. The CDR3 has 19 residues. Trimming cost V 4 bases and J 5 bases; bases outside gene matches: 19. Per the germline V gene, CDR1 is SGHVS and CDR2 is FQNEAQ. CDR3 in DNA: TGTGCCAGCAGCTGGAGTTCTACGCGGGGGAGACGAACGACCGGGGAGCTGTTTTTT. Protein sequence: CASSWSSTRGRRTTGELFF.

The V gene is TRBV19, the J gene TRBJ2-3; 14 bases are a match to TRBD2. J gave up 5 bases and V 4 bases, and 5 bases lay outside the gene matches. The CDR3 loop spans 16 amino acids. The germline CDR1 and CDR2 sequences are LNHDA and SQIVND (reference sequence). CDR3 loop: CASSRLAGGPGDTQYF. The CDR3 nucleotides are TGTGCCAGTAGTAGACTAGCGGGAGGGCCAGGAGATACGCAGTATTTT.

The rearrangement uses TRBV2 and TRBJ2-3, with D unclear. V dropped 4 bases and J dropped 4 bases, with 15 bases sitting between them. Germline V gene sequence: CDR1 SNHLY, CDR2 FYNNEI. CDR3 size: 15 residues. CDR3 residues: CASSVSVAASDTQYF. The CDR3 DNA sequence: TGTGCCAGCAGTGTTTCAGTTGCGGCTTCAGATACGCAGTATTTT.

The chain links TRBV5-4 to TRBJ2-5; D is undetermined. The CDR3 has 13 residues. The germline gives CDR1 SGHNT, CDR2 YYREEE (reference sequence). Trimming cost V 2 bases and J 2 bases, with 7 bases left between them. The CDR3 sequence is CASSFPRQETQYF. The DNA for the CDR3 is TGTGCCAGCAGCTTCCCTCGGCAAGAGACCCAGTACTTC.

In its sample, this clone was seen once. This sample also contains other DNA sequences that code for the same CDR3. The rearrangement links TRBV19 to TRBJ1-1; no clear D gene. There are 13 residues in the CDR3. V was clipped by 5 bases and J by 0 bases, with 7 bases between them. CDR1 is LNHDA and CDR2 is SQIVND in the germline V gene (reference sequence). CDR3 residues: CASSWGVNTEAFF. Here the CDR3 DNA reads TGTGCCAGTAGTTGGGGAGTGAACACTGAAGCTTTCTTT.

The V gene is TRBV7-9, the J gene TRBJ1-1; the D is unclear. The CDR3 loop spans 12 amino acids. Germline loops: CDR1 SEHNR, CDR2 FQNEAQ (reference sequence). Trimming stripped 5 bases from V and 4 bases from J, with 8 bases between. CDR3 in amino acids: CASSRYTTEAFF. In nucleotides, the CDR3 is TGTGCCAGCAGCCGTTACACCACTGAAGCTTTCTTT.

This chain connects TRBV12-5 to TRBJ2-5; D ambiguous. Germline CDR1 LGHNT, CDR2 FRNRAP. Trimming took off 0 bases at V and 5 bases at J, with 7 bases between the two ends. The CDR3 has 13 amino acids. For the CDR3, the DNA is TGTGCTAGTGGTTTGGTAAACGGGGAGACCCAGTACTTC. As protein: CASGLVNGETQYF. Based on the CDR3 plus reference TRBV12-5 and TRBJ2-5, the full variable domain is DARVTQTPRHKVTEMGQEVTMRCQPILGHNTVFWYRQTMMQGLELLAYFRNRAPLDDSGMPKDRFSAEMPDATLATLKIQPSEPRDSAVYFCASGLVNGETQYFGPGTRLLVL.

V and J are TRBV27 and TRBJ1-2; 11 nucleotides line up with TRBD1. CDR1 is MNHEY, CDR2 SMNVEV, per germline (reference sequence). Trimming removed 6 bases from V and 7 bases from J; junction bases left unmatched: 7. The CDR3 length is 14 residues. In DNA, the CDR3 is TGTGCCAGCAGCCCTGGACAGGGGGCCAGTGGCTACACCTTC. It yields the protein CASSPGQGASGYTF.

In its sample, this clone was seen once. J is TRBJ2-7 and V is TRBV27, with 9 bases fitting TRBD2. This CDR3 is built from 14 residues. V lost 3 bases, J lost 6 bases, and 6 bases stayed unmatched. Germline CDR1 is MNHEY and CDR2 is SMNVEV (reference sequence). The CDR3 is CASSFGTSISEQYF. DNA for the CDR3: TGTGCCAGCAGTTTCGGGACTAGCATCTCCGAGCAGTACTTC.

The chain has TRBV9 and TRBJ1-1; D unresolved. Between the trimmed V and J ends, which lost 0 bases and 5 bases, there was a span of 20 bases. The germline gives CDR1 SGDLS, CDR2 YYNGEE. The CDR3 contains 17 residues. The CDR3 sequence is CASSVDGVNLWKTEAFF. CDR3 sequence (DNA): TGTGCCAGCAGCGTAGACGGGGTGAACCTCTGGAAGACTGAAGCTTTCTTT.

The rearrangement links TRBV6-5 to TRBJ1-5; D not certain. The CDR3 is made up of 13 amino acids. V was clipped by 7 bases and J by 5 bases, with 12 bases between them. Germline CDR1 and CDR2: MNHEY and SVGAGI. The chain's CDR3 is CASTLGNDQPQHF. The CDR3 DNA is TGTGCCAGCACCCTAGGTAACGATCAGCCCCAGCATTTT.

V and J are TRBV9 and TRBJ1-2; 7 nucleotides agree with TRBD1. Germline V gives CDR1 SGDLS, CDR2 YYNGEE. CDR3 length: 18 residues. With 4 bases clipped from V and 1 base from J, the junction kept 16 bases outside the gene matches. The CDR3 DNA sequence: TGTGCCAGCAGCTACTACGCGACAGGGCGGATGGGTAACTATGGCTACACCTTC. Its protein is CASSYYATGRMGNYGYTF. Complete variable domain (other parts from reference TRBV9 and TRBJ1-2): DSGVTQTPKHLITATGQRVTLRCSPRSGDLSVYWYQQSLDQGLQFLIQYYNGEERAKGNILERFSAQQFPDLHSELNLSSLELGDSALYFCASSYYATGRMGNYGYTFGSGTRLTVV.

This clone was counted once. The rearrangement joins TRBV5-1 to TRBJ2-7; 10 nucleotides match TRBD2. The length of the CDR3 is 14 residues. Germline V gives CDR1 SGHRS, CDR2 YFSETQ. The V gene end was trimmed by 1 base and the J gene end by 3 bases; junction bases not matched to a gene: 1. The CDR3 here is CASSLSSGSYEQYF. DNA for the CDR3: TGCGCCAGCAGCTTGTCTAGCGGGAGCTACGAGCAGTACTTC.

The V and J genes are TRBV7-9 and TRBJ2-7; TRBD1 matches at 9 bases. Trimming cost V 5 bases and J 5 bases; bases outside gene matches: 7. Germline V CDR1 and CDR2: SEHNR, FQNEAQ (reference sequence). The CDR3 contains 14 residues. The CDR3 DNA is TGTGCCAGCAGCCGCCGACAGGGGGGTCACGAGCAGTACTTC. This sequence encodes CASSRRQGGHEQYF.

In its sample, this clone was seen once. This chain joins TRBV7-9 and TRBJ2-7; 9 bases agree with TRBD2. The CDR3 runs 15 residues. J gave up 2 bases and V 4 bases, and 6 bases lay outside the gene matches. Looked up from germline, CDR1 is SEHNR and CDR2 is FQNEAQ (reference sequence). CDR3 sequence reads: CASSSSPSGTYEQYF. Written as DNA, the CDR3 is TGTGCCAGCAGCTCATCTCCTAGCGGGACCTACGAGCAGTACTTC.

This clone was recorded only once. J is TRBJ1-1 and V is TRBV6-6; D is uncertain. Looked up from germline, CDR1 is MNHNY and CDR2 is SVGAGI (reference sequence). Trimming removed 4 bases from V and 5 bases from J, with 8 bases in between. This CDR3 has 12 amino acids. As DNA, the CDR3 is TGTGCCAGCAGTTCAAGCCGGACTGAAGCTTTCTTT. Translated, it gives CASSSSRTEAFF.

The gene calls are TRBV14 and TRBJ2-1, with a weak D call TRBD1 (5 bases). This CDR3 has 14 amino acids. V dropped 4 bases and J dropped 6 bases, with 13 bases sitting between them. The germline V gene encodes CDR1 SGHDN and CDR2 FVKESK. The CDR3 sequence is CASSPRARGNEQFF. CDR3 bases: TGTGCCAGCAGCCCTCGGGCTAGGGGCAATGAGCAGTTCTTC.

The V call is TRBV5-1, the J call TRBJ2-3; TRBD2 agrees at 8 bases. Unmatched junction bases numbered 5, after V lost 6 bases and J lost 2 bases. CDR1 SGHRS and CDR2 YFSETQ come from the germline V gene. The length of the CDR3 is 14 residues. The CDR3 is CASMGGGSTDTQYF. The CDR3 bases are TGCGCCAGCATGGGCGGGGGGTCCACAGATACGCAGTATTTT.

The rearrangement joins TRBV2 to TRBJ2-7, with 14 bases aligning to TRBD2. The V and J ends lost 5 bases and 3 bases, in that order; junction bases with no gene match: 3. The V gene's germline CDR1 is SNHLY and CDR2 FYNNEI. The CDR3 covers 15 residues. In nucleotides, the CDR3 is TGTGCCAGCAGTCTGGGACTAGCGGGGGACTACGAGCAGTACTTC. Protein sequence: CASSLGLAGDYEQYF. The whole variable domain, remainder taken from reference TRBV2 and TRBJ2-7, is EPEVTQTPSHQVTQMGQEVILRCVPISNHLYFYWYRQILGQKVEFLVSFYNNEISEKSEIFDDQFSVERPDGSNFTLKIRSTKLEDSAMYFCASSLGLAGDYEQYFGPGTRLTVT.

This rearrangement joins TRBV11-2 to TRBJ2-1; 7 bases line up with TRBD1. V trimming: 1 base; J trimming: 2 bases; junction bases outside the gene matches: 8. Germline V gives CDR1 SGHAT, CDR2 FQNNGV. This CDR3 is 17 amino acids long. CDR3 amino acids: CASSLVSWDSAYNEQFF. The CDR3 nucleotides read TGTGCCAGCAGCTTAGTCAGTTGGGACAGCGCCTACAATGAGCAGTTCTTC.

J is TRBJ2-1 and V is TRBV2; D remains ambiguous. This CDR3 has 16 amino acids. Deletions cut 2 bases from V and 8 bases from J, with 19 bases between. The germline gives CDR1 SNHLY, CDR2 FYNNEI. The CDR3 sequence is CASSEFLLTRPHEQFF. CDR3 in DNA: TGTGCCAGCAGTGAATTCCTACTCACGCGCCCACATGAGCAGTTCTTC.

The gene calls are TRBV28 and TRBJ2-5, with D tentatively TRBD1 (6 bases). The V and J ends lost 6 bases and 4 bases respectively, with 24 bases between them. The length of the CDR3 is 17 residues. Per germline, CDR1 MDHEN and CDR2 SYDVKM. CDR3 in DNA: TGTGCCAGCAGCTCCCCCCCAGGGGAACCCTGGGCAGAGACCCAGTACTTC. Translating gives CASSSPPGEPWAETQYF.

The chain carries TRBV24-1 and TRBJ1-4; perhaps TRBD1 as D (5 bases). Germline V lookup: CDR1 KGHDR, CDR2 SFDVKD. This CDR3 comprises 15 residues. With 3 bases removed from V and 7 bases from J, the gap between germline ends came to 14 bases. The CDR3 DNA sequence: TGTGCCACCAGTGATACGGCAGGGCCAGGTGAAAAACTGTTTTTT. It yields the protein CATSDTAGPGEKLFF.

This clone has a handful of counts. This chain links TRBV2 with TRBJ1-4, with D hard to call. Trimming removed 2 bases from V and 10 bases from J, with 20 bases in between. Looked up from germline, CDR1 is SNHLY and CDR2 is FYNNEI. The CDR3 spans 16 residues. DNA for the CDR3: TGTGCCAGCAGTGAAAGATCAAGCAGCTGGGAGGGAAAACTGTTTTTT. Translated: CASSERSSSWEGKLFF.

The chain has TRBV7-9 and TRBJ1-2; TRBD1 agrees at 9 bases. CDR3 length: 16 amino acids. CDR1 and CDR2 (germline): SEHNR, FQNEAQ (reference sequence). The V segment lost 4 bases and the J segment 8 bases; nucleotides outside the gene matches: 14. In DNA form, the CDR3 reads TGTGCCAGCAGCTCGGCCCCCAACAGGGGGCAGAGGGGCTACACCTTC. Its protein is CASSSAPNRGQRGYTF.

CDR3 DNA: TGTGCCAGCAGCCGTAGCGGGGGGGGAGAGACCCAGTACTTC. Its translation: CASSRSGGGETQYF. The chain employs TRBV7-2 and TRBJ2-5, with 11 positions matching TRBD2. Unmatched junction bases numbered 3, after V lost 5 bases and J lost 4 bases. This CDR3 has 14 amino acids. Germline V gene sequence: CDR1 SGHTA, CDR2 FQGNSA.

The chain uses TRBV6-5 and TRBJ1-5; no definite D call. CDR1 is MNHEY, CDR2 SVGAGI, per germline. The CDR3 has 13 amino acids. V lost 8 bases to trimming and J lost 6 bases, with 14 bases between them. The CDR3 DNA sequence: TGTGCCAGCTGGGGAGGCCCAGGTCAGCCCCAGCATTTT. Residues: CASWGGPGQPQHF.

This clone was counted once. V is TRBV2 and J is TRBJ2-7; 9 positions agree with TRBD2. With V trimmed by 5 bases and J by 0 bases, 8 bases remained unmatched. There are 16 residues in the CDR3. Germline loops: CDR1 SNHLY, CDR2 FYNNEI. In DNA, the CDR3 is TGTGCCAGCAGTCGTGGTCCTAGCGGGATCTCCTACGAGCAGTACTTC. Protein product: CASSRGPSGISYEQYF.

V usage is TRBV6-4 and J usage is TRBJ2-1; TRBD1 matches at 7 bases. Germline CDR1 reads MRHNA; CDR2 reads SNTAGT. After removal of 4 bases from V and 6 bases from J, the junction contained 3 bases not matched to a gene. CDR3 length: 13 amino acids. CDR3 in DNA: TGTGCCAGCAGTGTTGACAGGGTCAATGAGCAGTTCTTC. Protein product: CASSVDRVNEQFF.

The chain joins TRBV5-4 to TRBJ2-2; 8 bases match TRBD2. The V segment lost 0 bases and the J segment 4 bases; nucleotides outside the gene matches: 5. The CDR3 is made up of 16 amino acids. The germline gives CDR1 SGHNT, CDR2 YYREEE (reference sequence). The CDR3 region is CASSLVSGRPTGELFF. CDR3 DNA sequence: TGTGCCAGCAGCTTGGTAAGCGGGAGACCCACCGGGGAGCTGTTTTTT.

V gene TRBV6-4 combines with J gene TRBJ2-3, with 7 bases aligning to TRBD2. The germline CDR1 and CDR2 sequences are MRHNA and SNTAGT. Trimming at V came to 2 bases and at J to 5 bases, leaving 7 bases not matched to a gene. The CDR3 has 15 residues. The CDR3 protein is CASSDPPGGVDTQYF. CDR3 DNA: TGTGCCAGCAGTGACCCACCGGGGGGTGTAGATACGCAGTATTTT.